Each of the 23 T cell receptor beta chains below was sequenced from the same sample in a study of T cell responses to AZD1222 COVID-19 vaccine. Using immunoSEQ multiplex PCR, the repertoire was profiled, and TCRdb retains in-frame clones only, with some absent. The sample holds some 140,000 clones, around 90% seen once. Sequences were derived from peripheral blood, sampled on day 0 of AZD1222 vaccination. The receptors come from an adult in good health.

The CDR3 DNA is TGTGCCAGCAGTGCAAGCAATTGGGATACGCAGTATTTT. Amino acid sequence: CASSASNWDTQYF. This chain uses TRBV6-2 or TRBV6-3 with TRBJ2-3; D unresolved. V was clipped by 5 bases and J by 6 bases, with 12 bases between them. From germline, CDR1 is MNHEY and CDR2 SVGEGT. The CDR3 is 13 residues long.

This chain links TRBV7-2 with TRBJ1-5; no clear D gene. Trimming stripped 4 bases from V and 7 bases from J, with 14 bases between. This CDR3 has 14 amino acids. Germline V gene lookup returns CDR1 SGHTA and CDR2 FQGNSA. The CDR3 loop is CASSYKGTGQPQHF. The CDR3 DNA reads TGTGCCAGCAGCTACAAGGGTACGGGACAGCCCCAGCATTTT.

The rearrangement uses TRBV14 and TRBJ1-6, with D possibly being TRBD1 (6 bases). The CDR3 runs to 16 residues. V lost 0 bases and J 5 bases, leaving 11 bases between the germline ends. Germline V gene sequence: CDR1 SGHDN, CDR2 FVKESK. This CDR3 is CASSQEARGDNSPLHF. The CDR3 DNA reads TGTGCCAGCAGCCAAGAGGCCAGGGGAGATAATTCACCCCTCCACTTT. Supplemented by reference TRBV14 and TRBJ1-6, the full variable domain reads EAGVTQFPSHSVIEKGQTVTLRCDPISGHDNLYWYRRVMGKEIKFLLHFVKESKQDESGMPNNRFLAERTGGTYSTLKVQPAELEDSGVYFCASSQEARGDNSPLHFGNGTRLTVT.

V gene TRBV21-1 combines with J gene TRBJ1-1; TRBD1 is taken as the D call from the table, unchecked against the DNA. TRBV21-1 is a pseudogene locus. The CDR3 contains 16 residues. The CDR3 bases are TGTGCCAGCAGCAAAGAGACGACAGGGGGCGACACTGAAGCTTTCTTT. The encoded protein is CASSKETTGGDTEAFF.

The CDR3 coding sequence is TGTGCCAGCAGGGCAGGTCCCTATAATTCACCCCTCCACTTT. Translation gives CASRAGPYNSPLHF. The chain carries TRBV6-5 and TRBJ1-6; the D is unclear. V was cut by 6 bases and J by 2 bases, with 8 bases left in between. CDR1 and CDR2 (germline): MNHEY, SVGAGI. This CDR3 has 14 amino acids.

For the CDR3, the DNA is TGTGCCAGCAGCCGAAACGGGGAAGGGCCTGAAGCTTTCTTT. Its protein is CASSRNGEGPEAFF. The chain couples TRBV4-2 to TRBJ1-1; D ambiguous. The V gene lost 4 bases and the J gene lost 6 bases, with 15 bases spanning the gap. This CDR3 region has 14 residues. Per germline, CDR1 LGHNA and CDR2 YNFKEQ.

The chain couples TRBV7-2 to TRBJ1-5, with a possible D match to TRBD1 (6 bases). Between the trimmed V and J ends, which lost 6 bases and 3 bases, there was a span of 15 bases. The CDR3 has 15 amino acids. Germline V gene data show CDR1 as SGHTA and CDR2 as FQGNSA. CDR3 residues: CASSLQGGTNQPQHF. The CDR3, as DNA: TGTGCCAGCAGTCTACAGGGTGGGACCAATCAGCCCCAGCATTTT.

This rearrangement joins TRBV29-1 to TRBJ1-4; TRBD1 matches at 8 bases. The CDR3 consists of 13 residues. CDR1 is SQVTM and CDR2 is ANQGSEA in the germline V gene. Trimming removed 7 bases from V and 8 bases from J; junction bases left unmatched: 9. The CDR3 sequence: CSAVGQGREKLFF. The CDR3 DNA reads as TGCAGCGCTGTCGGACAGGGTCGGGAAAAACTGTTTTTT.

This clone was detected once. This chain uses TRBV7-8 with TRBJ2-5; 8 positions agree with TRBD1. The germline V gene has CDR1 SGHVS and CDR2 FQNEAQ. V trimming: 3 bases; J trimming: 2 bases; junction bases outside the gene matches: 2. The CDR3 sequence is 14 residues long. The CDR3, as DNA: TGTGCCAGCAGCTTCAGACAGGGGCAAGAGACCCAGTACTTC. The encoded protein is CASSFRQGQETQYF.

CDR3 DNA sequence: TGCGCCAGCAGCAAAGAGACTAGCTTCGGAGGGAATGAGCAGTTCTTC. This gives the protein CASSKETSFGGNEQFF. This chain joins TRBV5-1 and TRBJ2-1; 7 bases agree with TRBD2. CDR1 is SGHRS and CDR2 is YFSETQ in the germline V gene. The CDR3 length is 16 residues. Unmatched junction bases numbered 14, after V lost 4 bases and J lost 7 bases.

The chain joins TRBV6-2 or TRBV6-3 to TRBJ2-5, with D possibly being TRBD2 (5 bases). V dropped 6 bases and J dropped 0 bases, with 14 bases sitting between them. The CDR3 has 15 residues. Germline loops: CDR1 MNHEY, CDR2 SVGEGT. The CDR3 coding sequence is TGTGCCAGCAGCGATTCATGGCGGGACCAAGAGACCCAGTACTTC. It encodes CASSDSWRDQETQYF.

This chain uses TRBV27 with TRBJ1-1; TRBD1 agrees at 9 bases. CDR3 length equals 14 residues. CDR1 and CDR2 from the germline V gene are MNHEY and SMNVEV (reference sequence). J gave up 5 bases and V 5 bases, and 6 bases lay outside the gene matches. CDR3 DNA: TGTGCCAGCAGTCCCCGGACAGGGGTAACTGAAGCTTTCTTT. Protein: CASSPRTGVTEAFF.

V is TRBV7-6 and J is TRBJ2-1; D gene unclear. Trimming shortened V by 5 bases and J by 0 bases, and 5 bases separated the two germline ends. The CDR3 is made up of 13 amino acids. Per germline, CDR1 SGHVS and CDR2 FNYEAQ. The CDR3, as DNA: TGTGCCAGCAGCCCGGGCTCCTACAATGAGCAGTTCTTC. It translates to CASSPGSYNEQFF. Full variable domain (outside the CDR3, taken from reference TRBV7-6 and TRBJ2-1): GAGVSQSPRYKVTKRGQDVALRCDPISGHVSLYWYRQALGQGPEFLTYFNYEAQQDKSGLPNDRFSAERPEGSISTLTIQRTEQRDSAMYRCASSPGSYNEQFFGPGTRLTVL.

The chain links TRBV21-1 to TRBJ1-1. TRBV21-1 is designated a pseudogene. This CDR3 contains 19 residues. CDR3 DNA sequence: TGTGCCAGCAGCCCCCACGGGGGGGGCCGGCGGCCGATAAACACTGAAGCTTTCTTT. Encoded protein: CASSPHGGGRRPINTEAFF.

The chain carries TRBV12-3 or TRBV12-4 and TRBJ1-1, with D maybe TRBD1 (5 bases). The V and J ends lost 3 bases and 4 bases respectively, with 9 bases between them. The CDR3 is 13 residues long. CDR3 DNA: TGTGCCAGCAGTTTGAAAGGGGCCACTGAAGCTTTCTTT. It codes for CASSLKGATEAFF.

The V gene is TRBV6-2 or TRBV6-3, the J gene TRBJ2-7; D uncertain. Trimming removed 5 bases at V and 4 bases at J, with 12 bases between. Germline-derived CDR1 and CDR2 are MNHEY and SVGEGT. The CDR3 has 13 residues. CDR3 region: CASSPGLTYEQYF. The CDR3 nucleotides read TGTGCCAGCAGTCCCGGGCTCACATACGAGCAGTACTTC.

The chain uses TRBV3-1 (or the pseudogene TRBV3-2) and TRBJ2-1; a possible D gene is TRBD2 (5 bases). V was cut by 4 bases and J by 8 bases, with 12 bases left in between. The CDR3 covers 13 residues. Germline V gives CDR1 LGHDT, CDR2 YNNKEL (reference sequence). CDR3 sequence: CASSPWRSDEQFF. The CDR3 coding sequence is TGTGCCAGCAGCCCTTGGAGGAGCGATGAGCAGTTCTTC.

The chain uses TRBV5-1 and TRBJ2-1; no reliable D call. With 1 base removed from V and 4 bases from J, the gap between germline ends came to 9 bases. The CDR3 runs 14 residues. Germline V gene sequence: CDR1 SGHRS, CDR2 YFSETQ. CDR3 in amino acids: CASSLIPEYNEQFF. The CDR3 DNA follows: TGCGCCAGCAGCTTGATTCCTGAATACAATGAGCAGTTCTTC.

The CDR3 nucleotides read TGTGCCTGGACCAATCTGAACACTGAAGCTTTCTTT. This gives the protein CAWTNLNTEAFF. The rearrangement uses TRBV30 and TRBJ1-1; D call uncertain. The CDR3 covers 12 residues. Trimming left V 4 bases short and J 0 bases short, with 6 bases between. Germline CDR1 reads GTSNPN; CDR2 reads SVGIG (reference sequence).

The chain recombines TRBV28 with TRBJ1-5, with unresolved D. Looked up from germline, CDR1 is MDHEN and CDR2 is SYDVKM. The CDR3 is made up of 17 amino acids. The V and J ends lost 2 bases and 1 base respectively, with 15 bases between them. The CDR3 loop is CASSLSHLAKSNQPQHF. CDR3 sequence (DNA): TGTGCCAGCAGTTTAAGTCACTTGGCCAAGAGCAATCAGCCCCAGCATTTT.

The chain links TRBV28 to TRBJ1-1, with 7 nucleotides matching TRBD1. In germline, CDR1 is MDHEN, CDR2 SYDVKM. CDR3 length: 16 amino acids. With 6 bases clipped from V and 1 base from J, the junction kept 11 bases outside the gene matches. The CDR3 reads CASRLPSTGPNTEAFF. CDR3 coding DNA: TGTGCCAGCAGACTTCCCTCGACAGGGCCGAACACTGAAGCTTTCTTT. Full variable domain (outside the CDR3, taken from reference TRBV28 and TRBJ1-1): DVKVTQSSRYLVKRTGEKVFLECVQDMDHENMFWYRQDPGLGLRLIYFSYDVKMKEKGDIPEGYSVSREKKERFSLILESASTNQTSMYLCASRLPSTGPNTEAFFGQGTRLTVV.

The chain couples TRBV7-9 to TRBJ1-1; D is ambiguous. In germline, CDR1 is SEHNR, CDR2 FQNEAQ (reference sequence). Trimming left V 2 bases short and J 0 bases short, with 10 bases between. The CDR3 spans 15 residues. CDR3 DNA sequence: TGTGCCAGCAGCTTAATGGAGGGCATGAACACTGAAGCTTTCTTT. Its protein is CASSLMEGMNTEAFF.

The chain combines TRBV12-3 or TRBV12-4 with TRBJ2-7; D gene uncertain. Trimming took 6 bases from V and 1 from J, leaving 4 bases between them. The CDR3 consists of 11 residues. In DNA, the CDR3 is TGTGCCAGCAGGGGGTCCTACGAGCAGTACTTC. Protein: CASRGSYEQYF.